Here is one T cell receptor (beta chain) with its context. What it recognizes is unknown. Trimming removed 8 bases from V and 1 base from J, with 14 bases in between. CDR1 and CDR2 (germline): SNHLY, FYNNEI. The CDR3 contains 14 residues. This sample was included in a study of cytomegalovirus exposure and HLA in healthy donors. Study-wide points: Reportedly, cytomegalovirus status was diagnosed with high sensitivity and specificity.

The data were produced by immunoSEQ multiplex PCR, yet TCRdb's version contains in-frame clones alone and is incomplete. The table lists fewer than 200,000 clones, 80% to 90% of them singletons. V and J are TRBV2 and TRBJ2-5, with TRBD2 as a possible D gene (6 bases). The sequencing sample was made of PBMCs. The clonotype originates from a woman aged 25 to 39 in good health and CMV-seronegative. As DNA, the CDR3 is TGTGCCAGCCGGGGGTTTACGCCCCAAGAGACCCAGTACTTC. Translation: CASRGFTPQETQYF.